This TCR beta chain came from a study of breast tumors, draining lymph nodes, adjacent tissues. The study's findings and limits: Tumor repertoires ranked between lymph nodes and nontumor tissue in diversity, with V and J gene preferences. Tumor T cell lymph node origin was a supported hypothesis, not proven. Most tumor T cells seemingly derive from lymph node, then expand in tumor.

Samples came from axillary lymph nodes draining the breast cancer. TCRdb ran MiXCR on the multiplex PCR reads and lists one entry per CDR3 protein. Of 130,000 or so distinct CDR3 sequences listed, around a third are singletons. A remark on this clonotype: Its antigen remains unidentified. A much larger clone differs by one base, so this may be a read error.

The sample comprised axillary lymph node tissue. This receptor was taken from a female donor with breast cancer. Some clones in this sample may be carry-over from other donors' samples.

The CDR3 DNA sequence: TGTGCCAGCAGTTCCTGGGGGATTAGCGGAGCACAGCAGTTCTTC. Translated, it gives CASSSWGISGAQQFF. This chain connects TRBV28 to TRBJ2-1, with D perhaps matching TRBD2 (6 bases). The germline V gene encodes CDR1 MDHEN and CDR2 SYDVKM. Between the trimmed V and J ends, which lost 4 bases and 11 bases, there was a span of 21 bases. This CDR3 region has 15 residues.